Presented here are 23 T cell receptor beta chains from one specimen sequenced in a study of T cells in Graves' hyperthyroidism and ophthalmopathy. RNA transcripts gave rise to amplified TCR beta CDR3 regions. Carried out on the TCR CDR3, a first-round RT-PCR used the HTBI primer set. TCRdb used MiXCR to reprocess the multiplex PCR reads, holding one entry per CDR3 protein. The data show around 600,000 distinct CDR3 sequences, with more than 12% seen just once and around 13% held by the top ten. The specimen was blood. Receptor source: a woman in her fifties or sixties with Graves' ophthalmopathy.

In this sample, this clonotype turned up a few times. This chain links TRBV5-1 with TRBJ1-1; 7 nucleotides agree with TRBD1. This CDR3 comprises 13 residues. J gave up 8 bases and V 5 bases, and 9 bases lay outside the gene matches. Germline CDR1 and CDR2: SGHRS and YFSETQ. The CDR3 DNA reads TGCGCCAGCAGAAAAAGCTCGGGACAGGAAGCTTTCTTT. Translation: CASRKSSGQEAFF.

This clonotype was seen more than once but under ten times. The rearrangement joins TRBV27 to TRBJ2-1, with D possibly being TRBD2 (5 bases). This CDR3 is built from 15 residues. From germline, CDR1 is MNHEY and CDR2 SMNVEV (reference sequence). V dropped 8 bases and J dropped 9 bases, with 23 bases sitting between them. The CDR3 nucleotides read TGTGCCAGCCAACGCGGGCCGCAAGGGTTCGTTGAGCAGTTCTTC. This codes for CASQRGPQGFVEQFF.

As to this clonotype: At one end the junction does not follow the germline gene, possibly because of a read error. This sequence joins TRBV28 and TRBJ2-7; TRBD1 might be the D (5 bases). The CDR3 extends over 14 amino acids. From germline, CDR1 is MDHEN and CDR2 SYDVKM. The CDR3 DNA sequence: TGTGCCAGCAGTCCACGGACATACCTCTACGGGCAGTACTTC. As protein: CASSPRTYLYGQYF.

In this sample, this clonotype turned up many times. CDR3: CASSLVRGGPYEQYF. CDR3 coding DNA: TGTGCCAGCAGCTTAGTGCGGGGGGGGCCCTACGAGCAGTACTTC. The rearrangement joins TRBV11-2 to TRBJ2-7, with 9 bases aligning to TRBD2. The V gene's germline CDR1 is SGHAT and CDR2 FQNNGV. CDR3 length equals 15 residues. V shed 1 base, J shed 2 bases, and the junction held 3 bases outside the gene matches.

The V call is TRBV11-2, the J call TRBJ2-5, with 8 bases identical to TRBD2. Germline CDR1 and CDR2: SGHAT and FQNNGV. This CDR3 contains 15 residues. Trimming cost V 1 base and J 4 bases; bases outside gene matches: 5. The chain's CDR3 is CASSLAWLAGETQYF. In DNA, the CDR3 is TGTGCCAGCAGCTTAGCTTGGCTAGCGGGAGAGACCCAGTACTTC.

The genes are TRBV6-1 and TRBJ2-1, with D maybe TRBD1 (6 bases). The CDR3 runs to 16 residues. Trimming took off 3 bases at V and 9 bases at J, with 21 bases between the two ends. CDR1 is MNHNS and CDR2 is SASEGT in the germline V gene. The CDR3 spells CASSDRDRTLFSEQFF. CDR3 bases: TGTGCCAGCAGTGACCGAGACAGGACCCTCTTTAGTGAGCAGTTCTTC.

As for this clonotype: A much larger clone differs by one base, so this may be a read error. J is TRBJ2-1 and V is TRBV24-1; the D call may be TRBD1 or TRBD2 (5 bases each). Germline CDR1 and CDR2: KGHDR and SFDVKD. This CDR3 comprises 15 residues. Trimming removed 10 bases at V and 4 bases at J, with 19 bases between. The CDR3 coding sequence is TGTGCCACGGGGGTTGAGAGGAACTTTTACAATGAGCAGTTCTTC. Protein sequence: CATGVERNFYNEQFF.

This clonotype occurred many times. The chain combines TRBV11-3 with TRBJ2-7; D not certain. Germline V gene lookup returns CDR1 SGHNT and CDR2 YENEEA. Deletions cut 7 bases from V and 6 bases from J, with 10 bases between. The CDR3 contains 11 residues. The DNA of the CDR3 is TGTGCCAGCATCCCGACTTTCGAGCAGTACTTC. It codes for CASIPTFEQYF.

This clonotype showed up many times. The rearrangement uses TRBV7-9 and TRBJ2-7; either TRBD1 or TRBD2 may fit D (5 bases each). CDR1 and CDR2 from the germline V gene are SEHNR and FQNEAQ (reference sequence). V was cut by 1 base and J by 1 base, with 8 bases left in between. The CDR3 runs 14 residues. CDR3 amino acids: CASSLGGVSYEQYF. CDR3 bases: TGTGCCAGCAGCTTAGGAGGGGTATCCTACGAGCAGTACTTC.

This CDR3 reads CASKNEKASGSSTGELFF. The CDR3 DNA sequence: TGTGCCAGCAAAAATGAAAAGGCTAGCGGGTCGAGCACGGGGGAGCTGTTTTTT. The chain joins TRBV27 to TRBJ2-2; TRBD2 agrees at 8 bases. V trimming: 7 bases; J trimming: 8 bases; junction bases outside the gene matches: 21. Per the germline V gene, CDR1 is MNHEY and CDR2 is SMNVEV (reference sequence). This CDR3 is built from 18 residues.

In its sample, this clonotype was seen many times. J is TRBJ2-3 and V is TRBV28; 9 nucleotides agree with TRBD2. Per the germline V gene, CDR1 is MDHEN and CDR2 is SYDVKM. J lost 3 bases, V lost 3 bases, and 7 bases had no gene match. There are 16 residues in the CDR3. The CDR3 sequence: CASSFFGGRVTDTQYF. The CDR3 region has the DNA TGTGCCAGCAGTTTTTTCGGCGGGAGGGTAACAGATACGCAGTATTTT.

This clonotype was seen many times. The CDR3 sequence is CASSLATGPSNQPQHF. CDR3 sequence (DNA): TGTGCCAGCAGTTTAGCAACAGGGCCCAGCAATCAGCCCCAGCATTTT. This rearrangement joins TRBV12-3 or TRBV12-4 to TRBJ1-5; D perhaps matches TRBD1 (6 bases). CDR3 size: 16 residues. The V gene lost 0 bases and the J gene lost 1 base, with 10 bases spanning the gap.

The rearrangement joins TRBV13 to TRBJ2-3; maybe TRBD1 (7 bases). The CDR3 runs to 16 residues. Trimming left V 2 bases short and J 1 base short, with 13 bases between. CDR1 is PRHDT and CDR2 is FYEKMQ in the germline V gene (reference sequence). Written as DNA, the CDR3 is TGTGCCAGCAGCTTATGGGGGGACAGACGCACAGATACGCAGTATTTT. This translates into CASSLWGDRRTDTQYF.

This clonotype was picked up a small number of times. The chain couples TRBV7-9 to TRBJ1-2; no definite D call. Germline CDR1 reads SEHNR; CDR2 reads FQNEAQ (reference sequence). The length of the CDR3 is 11 residues. Deletions cut 2 bases from V and 8 bases from J, with 6 bases between. The CDR3 sequence is CASSLLAGYTF. The CDR3 bases are TGTGCCAGCAGCTTACTGGCAGGCTACACCTTC.

This clonotype was recorded many times. The genes are TRBV11-2 and TRBJ1-2; D call uncertain. This CDR3 comprises 15 residues. Germline lookup yields CDR1 SGHAT and CDR2 FQNNGV. V was cut by 5 bases and J by 1 base, with 14 bases left in between. In nucleotides, the CDR3 is TGTGCCAGCAGCCCCATTCGACGGGTTAACTATGGCTACACCTTC. Translating gives CASSPIRRVNYGYTF.

The sample holds one count of this clonotype. The CDR3 does not end in the conserved phenylalanine or tryptophan, so this is likely a read error. The CDR3 is CASSSQGQNYGYTL. The CDR3 nucleotides read TGCGCCAGCAGCTCTCAGGGACAGAACTATGGCTACACCCTC. The V gene is TRBV5-1, the J gene TRBJ1-2; the match to TRBD1 covers 7 bases. CDR1 is SGHRS and CDR2 is YFSETQ in the germline V gene. The CDR3 is made up of 14 amino acids. Trimming removed 3 bases from V and 2 bases from J; junction bases left unmatched: 4.

This clonotype was recorded at least ten times. The chain joins TRBV7-9 to TRBJ2-3; the D gene is possibly TRBD2 (6 bases). This CDR3 contains 14 residues. Germline assignment: CDR1 SEHNR and CDR2 FQNEAQ (reference sequence). V lost 5 bases to trimming and J lost 7 bases, with 16 bases between them. The CDR3 region is CASSLRESGYTQYF. The CDR3 coding sequence is TGTGCCAGCAGCCTACGGGAGTCTGGATATACGCAGTATTTT.

The chain has TRBV4-3 and TRBJ2-4; possibly TRBD1 for D (6 bases). CDR1 is LGHNA and CDR2 is YSLEER in the germline V gene. The CDR3 has 15 residues. V was clipped by 1 base and J by 4 bases, with 11 bases between them. CDR3 amino acids: CASSQVGRGKNIQYF. The CDR3 coding sequence is TGCGCCAGCAGCCAAGTGGGCAGGGGAAAAAACATTCAGTACTTC.

To note about this clonotype: The junction departs from germline at one end; a sequencing error may be responsible. The chain joins TRBV5-8 to TRBJ2-2, with D hard to call. CDR3 size: 15 residues. Germline assignment: CDR1 SGHTS and CDR2 YDEGEE. The CDR3 region has the DNA TGTGCCGGCAGCTTATCGAGCGTCAACACCGGGGAGCTGTTTTTT. Its protein product is CAGSLSSVNTGELFF.

This clonotype was observed many times. V and J are TRBV5-1 and TRBJ2-3; 7 bases fit TRBD2. The germline CDR1 and CDR2 sequences are SGHRS and YFSETQ. V trimming: 4 bases; J trimming: 5 bases; junction bases outside the gene matches: 13. This CDR3 has 16 amino acids. The CDR3 coding sequence is TGCGCCAGCAGCAACCCACCCGGGAGGTTTGTAGATACGCAGTATTTT. Translation gives CASSNPPGRFVDTQYF. Using reference TRBV5-1 and TRBJ2-3 for the parts outside the CDR3, the full variable domain is KAGVTQTPRYLIKTRGQQVTLSCSPISGHRSVSWYQQTPGQGLQFLFEYFSETQRNKGNFPGRFSGRQFSNSRSEMNVSTLELGDSALYLCASSNPPGRFVDTQYFGPGTRLTVL.

The count of this clonotype is one. A much bigger clone sits one base away, suggesting this may be a read error. V usage is TRBV29-1 and J usage is TRBJ2-7, with TRBD2 as a possible D gene (6 bases). The CDR3 extends over 13 amino acids. Germline lookup yields CDR1 SQVTM and CDR2 ANQGSEA. V lost 7 bases to trimming and J lost 4 bases, with 17 bases between them. The CDR3 nucleotides read TGCAGCGCTTTAGAGACTAGAGGATACGAGCAGTACTTC. It codes for CSALETRGYEQYF.

This clonotype was counted many times. The V call is TRBV7-3, the J call TRBJ2-1, with TRBD1 identical over 7 bases. V lost 2 bases to trimming and J lost 6 bases; unmatched junction nucleotides: 10. Germline V lookup: CDR1 SGHTA, CDR2 FQGTGA. The CDR3 runs 16 residues. The CDR3 region has the DNA TGTGCCAGCAGCTTAGACAGGGATCATGGCCCCAATGAGCAGTTCTTC. Its translation: CASSLDRDHGPNEQFF.

This clonotype was detected a few times. V is TRBV19 and J is TRBJ1-5; D uncertain. Trimming pared 5 bases from V and 1 base from J, leaving 15 bases between. This CDR3 has 16 residues. CDR1 is LNHDA, CDR2 SQIVND, per germline (reference sequence). The CDR3 DNA sequence: TGTGCCAGTAGTGCCTACTCAGACGGGAGCAATCAGCCCCAGCATTTT. Protein product: CASSAYSDGSNQPQHF.